This is a list of T cell receptor beta chains from one sample in a study of immune heterogeneity within non-small cell lung tumors. TCRdb reprocessed the multiplex PCR reads with MiXCR, giving one entry per CDR3 protein. Of fewer than 15,000 distinct CDR3 sequences in the sample, under 30% were seen once. Sequenced sample: lung tumor tissue. The receptors here all came from a man aged 35 to 55 with non-small cell lung cancer. CDR3s include the opening cysteine and the closing phenylalanine or tryptophan. The order of the fields is clone size, V gene, D gene, J gene, CDR3 protein, CDR3 DNA. The D gene is left open where the match is weak. A clone size is listed for some rows: how often the clone was seen (once, few, many), or a class if it is expanded.

-,TRBV25-1,-,TRBJ2-1,CASSHIINNEQFF,TGTGCCAGCAGTCATATAATCAATAATGAGCAGTTCTTC
-,TRBV13,-,TRBJ1-1,CASRRGAMNNEAFF,TGTGCCAGCAGAAGGGGGGCCATGAACAATGAAGCTTTCTTT
many,TRBV19,TRBD1,TRBJ2-3,CASRGQGRSTDTQYF,TGTGCCAGTAGGGGACAGGGGCGAAGCACAGATACGCAGTATTTT
few,TRBV25-1,-,TRBJ1-4,CASSGWGGNEKLFF,TGTGCCAGCAGTGGTTGGGGTGGTAATGAAAAACTGTTTTTT
many,TRBV20-1,-,TRBJ2-7,CSARDLRTSYEQYF,TGCAGTGCTAGAGATCTTAGAACCTCCTACGAGCAGTACTTC
-,TRBV5-1,-,TRBJ2-3,CANPDGPNTDTQYF,TGCGCCAACCCGGACGGCCCCAACACAGATACGCAGTATTTT
many,TRBV15,-,TRBJ1-3,CATSRDGGGARGNTIYF,TGTGCCACCAGCAGAGATGGCGGGGGGGCGCGAGGAAACACCATATATTTT
medium-sized,TRBV30,-,TRBJ2-1,CAWSVIRANEQFF,TGTGCCTGGAGTGTAATAAGGGCTAATGAGCAGTTCTTC
medium-sized,TRBV19,TRBD2,TRBJ2-7,CASSIRGGEQYF,TGTGCCAGTAGTATTCGGGGGGGGGAGCAGTACTTC
many,TRBV28,-,TRBJ2-7,CASATRQLTDMVEQYF,TGTGCCAGCGCGACGCGTCAGCTGACAGATATGGTTGAGCAGTACTTC
-,TRBV20-1,-,TRBJ2-2,CSARDLGAGELFF,TGCAGTGCTAGAGATCTCGGGGCCGGGGAGCTGTTTTTT
few,TRBV5-1,TRBD1,TRBJ1-1,CASSSKQGATDTEAFF,TGCGCCAGCAGCTCGAAACAGGGGGCTACGGACACTGAAGCTTTCTTT
-,TRBV12-3/TRBV12-4,-,TRBJ1-1,CASSLAPVNTEAFF,TGTGCCAGCAGTTTAGCACCAGTGAACACTGAAGCTTTCTTT
few,TRBV9,TRBD2,TRBJ2-5,CASSESAGGPVETQYF,TGTGCCAGCAGCGAGAGTGCGGGAGGGCCAGTAGAGACCCAGTACTTC
many,TRBV6-1,-,TRBJ2-1,CASLRDLRSEQFF,TGTGCCAGCCTAAGGGATTTGAGGTCTGAGCAGTTCTTC
few,TRBV3-1,TRBD2,TRBJ2-3,CASSPFILAGGPHTQYF,TGTGCCAGCAGCCCCTTCATTCTAGCGGGAGGGCCACATACGCAGTATTTT
few,TRBV30,TRBD2,TRBJ2-7,CARQTSGSHEQYF,TGTGCCCGACAGACTAGCGGGAGCCACGAGCAGTACTTC
medium-sized,TRBV10-1,-,TRBJ2-2,CASRQTDTGELFF,TGCGCCAGCAGGCAAACCGATACCGGGGAGCTGTTTTTT
medium-sized,TRBV20-1,-,TRBJ2-7,CSARMQSSYEQYF,TGCAGTGCTAGAATGCAGAGCTCCTACGAGCAGTACTTC
many,TRBV6-4,-,TRBJ2-1,CAHGLAAAPSYNEQFF,TGTGCCCATGGTCTCGCGGCCGCCCCCTCCTACAATGAGCAGTTCTTC
medium-sized,TRBV19,TRBD1,TRBJ2-7,CASSAGQAGQYF,TGTGCCAGTAGTGCCGGACAGGCGGGGCAGTACTTC
many,TRBV7-2,TRBD1,TRBJ1-4,CASRIGTARREKLFF,TGTGCCAGCAGGATAGGGACAGCAAGGAGGGAAAAACTGTTTTTT
many,TRBV15,TRBD2,TRBJ2-5,CATRAGLAGGETQYF,TGTGCCACCAGGGCGGGACTAGCGGGCGGGGAGACCCAGTACTTC
-,TRBV4-2,TRBD1,TRBJ1-5,CASSPQDRVFDQPQHF,TGTGCCAGCAGCCCTCAGGACAGGGTGTTCGATCAGCCCCAGCATTTT
-,TRBV20-1,-,TRBJ2-2,CSALGGRGSNTGELFF,TGCAGTGCCCTCGGGGGGCGGGGATCGAACACCGGGGAGCTGTTTTTT
many,TRBV10-3,-,TRBJ2-7,CAISEKSTVDYEQYF,TGTGCCATCAGTGAGAAATCGACAGTTGACTACGAGCAGTACTTC
medium-sized,TRBV30,TRBD1,TRBJ2-7,CAYERAGGSYEQYF,TGTGCCTACGAACGGGCAGGGGGCTCCTACGAGCAGTACTTC
-,TRBV5-1,-,TRBJ2-5,CASSQGASGKETQYF,TGCGCCAGCAGCCAGGGGGCAAGCGGGAAGGAGACCCAGTACTTC
many,TRBV5-1,-,TRBJ1-1,CASSRGRQVTEAFF,TGCGCCAGCAGCCGCGGAAGACAGGTCACTGAAGCTTTCTTT
few,TRBV10-1,-,TRBJ1-1,CASRGNTEAFF,TGCGCCAGCAGGGGAAACACTGAAGCTTTCTTT
few,TRBV7-9,-,TRBJ1-2,CASSLRSLTGSYGYTF,TGTGCCAGCAGCTTGAGGAGTCTAACAGGGTCCTATGGCTACACCTTC
-,TRBV5-1,-,TRBJ1-5,CASSMDSSNQPQHF,TGCGCCAGCAGCATGGATTCAAGTAATCAGCCCCAGCATTTT
many,TRBV20-1,TRBD1,TRBJ2-2,CSARTTGRTGELFF,TGCAGTGCTCGGACGACAGGGCGAACCGGGGAGCTGTTTTTT
many,TRBV9,-,TRBJ1-2,CASSAGQFGYTF,TGTGCCAGCAGCGCCGGACAGTTTGGCTACACCTTC
-,TRBV20-1,-,TRBJ2-1,CSAVGLPPYNEQFF,TGCAGTGCTGTAGGACTCCCCCCCTACAATGAGCAGTTCTTC
few,TRBV11-2,-,TRBJ1-6,CASSWVYNSPLHF,TGTGCCAGCAGCTGGGTATATAATTCACCCCTCCACTTT
many,TRBV11-2,-,TRBJ2-3,CASSPGASTDTQYF,TGTGCCAGCAGCCCAGGGGCTAGCACAGATACGCAGTATTTT
many,TRBV20-1,TRBD1,TRBJ1-1,CSASPRQGKNTEAFF,TGCAGTGCAAGCCCCCGACAGGGAAAGAACACTGAAGCTTTCTTT
many,TRBV6-5,TRBD2,TRBJ2-1,CASSYVAGLAGSWGHEQFF,TGTGCCAGCAGTTACGTCGCGGGACTAGCGGGATCTTGGGGCCATGAGCAGTTCTTC
many,TRBV29-1,-,TRBJ1-2,CSGGEGYGYTF,TGCAGCGGGGGGGAGGGTTATGGCTACACCTTC
-,TRBV7-9,-,TRBJ1-1,CASSLYRGTYSEREEAFF,TGTGCCAGCAGCTTATATCGGGGGACTTACTCTGAACGGGAGGAAGCTTTCTTT
medium-sized,TRBV10-1,TRBD2,TRBJ2-3,CASSPGLALDTQYF,TGCGCCAGCAGCCCGGGACTAGCCTTGGATACGCAGTATTTT
many,TRBV10-3,-,TRBJ2-5,CASAFNRDQETQYF,TGTGCCAGCGCATTTAACAGAGATCAAGAGACCCAGTACTTC
medium-sized,TRBV2,-,TRBJ2-7,CASKIREQYF,TGTGCCAGCAAAATCAGGGAGCAGTACTTC
-,TRBV11-2,-,TRBJ2-7,CASSLLQDKQYF,TGTGCCAGCAGCTTACTACAGGACAAGCAGTACTTC
medium-sized,TRBV20-1,-,TRBJ2-7,CSASSLDWAPEQYF,TGCAGTGCTAGCAGTCTGGACTGGGCCCCAGAGCAGTACTTC
few,TRBV20-1,-,TRBJ2-1,CSARSGPRDNNEQFF,TGCAGTGCTAGATCGGGACCGAGAGATAACAATGAGCAGTTCTTC
medium-sized,TRBV6-2/TRBV6-3,TRBD2,TRBJ2-7,CASNYPGLAGPYEQYF,TGTGCCAGCAACTACCCGGGACTAGCGGGACCCTACGAGCAGTACTTC
many,TRBV3-1,-,TRBJ1-6,CASSQDRPSSYNSPLHF,TGTGCCAGCAGCCAAGACAGGCCGAGCTCCTATAATTCACCCCTCCACTTT
many,TRBV7-6,-,TRBJ2-2,CASAPSSVTGELFF,TGTGCCAGCGCCCCGTCTAGCGTAACCGGGGAGCTGTTTTTT
few,TRBV3-1,-,TRBJ2-5,CASSQLGETQYF,TGTGCCAGCAGCCAGCTGGGGGAGACCCAGTACTTC
few,TRBV20-1,-,TRBJ2-2,CSARDSSKNTGELFF,TGCAGTGCTAGGGACTCAAGTAAGAACACCGGGGAGCTGTTTTTT